The entry below gives a single TCR beta chain sequence along with its context. Its antigen is unidentified. From the reads, TCRdb called clonotypes with MiXCR, one entry per CDR3 protein. This repertoire shows roughly 990,000 distinct CDR3 sequences, roughly 31% found once; its top ten account for over 10%. The CDR3 spans 14 residues. Unmatched junction bases numbered 4, after V lost 6 bases and J lost 7 bases. Per the germline V gene, CDR1 is MNHEY and CDR2 is SMNVEV (reference sequence). The data are from a study of T cell repertoires in cytomegalovirus infection. Study as a whole: Recently identified HLA-C-restricted CMV epitopes and well-studied HLA-B-restricted CMV epitopes were used by the study. Indications of both CMV infection and matching HLA type were provided by public TCR beta signatures.

Study findings and constraints: Summed frequency of shared TCR beta families picked out CMV carriers who also had the relevant HLA. HLA-C-restricted CMV clonotypes gave the most frequent clonotype in two of eight donors.

Sample: cultured CD8+ T cells from PBMCs, taken from culture after CMV antigen stimulation. The receptor's source is a human donor in good health (CMV status not recorded). Some clones in this sample may be carry-over from other donors' samples. The V and J genes are TRBV27 and TRBJ1-6; 9 bases are a match to TRBD1. CDR3 DNA: TGTGCCAGCAGCCCCACAGGGGGCAATTCACCCCTCCACTTT. Encoded protein: CASSPTGGNSPLHF.